The rows below give T cell receptor beta chains drawn from one sample of a study of blood T cells in healthy people across ages. TCRdb reprocessed the 5' RACE reads via MiXCR and lists one record per CDR3 protein. The sample shows around 1.5 million distinct CDR3 sequences, 59% of them seen only once. The specimen was blood. The source of these receptors is a young man in good health. Each CDR3 is given with its conserved first and last residue. D genes are given only for firm matches. Some rows mark clone size as missing; the rest say once, few, many or name a class of expanded clone.

d_call: NA; v_call: TRBV12-3/TRBV12-4; clone_size: NA; j_call: TRBJ2-1; cdr3_aa: CASSHSENEQFF; cdr3_nt: TGTGCCAGCAGTCATTCGGAGAACGAGCAGTTCTTC
d_call: NA; v_call: TRBV29-1; clone_size: few; j_call: TRBJ1-2; cdr3_aa: CSVQETDYGYTF; cdr3_nt: TGCAGCGTTCAGGAAACGGACTATGGCTACACCTTC
d_call: NA; v_call: TRBV27; clone_size: few; j_call: TRBJ1-6; cdr3_aa: CASTLRGASYNSPLHF; cdr3_nt: TGTGCCAGCACCCTCCGGGGGGCTTCCTATAATTCACCCCTCCACTTT
d_call: NA; v_call: TRBV9; clone_size: NA; j_call: TRBJ2-6; cdr3_aa: CASSTLQGPNVLTF; cdr3_nt: TGTGCCAGCAGCACACTACAGGGCCCCAACGTCCTGACTTTC
d_call: NA; v_call: TRBV20-1; clone_size: NA; j_call: TRBJ2-7; cdr3_aa: CSGMGTSHEQYF; cdr3_nt: TGCAGTGGTATGGGCACCTCCCACGAGCAGTACTTC
d_call: NA; v_call: TRBV7-2; clone_size: NA; j_call: TRBJ2-7; cdr3_aa: CASSLMPPPLTYEQYF; cdr3_nt: TGTGCCAGCAGCTTAATGCCGCCCCCTCTAACCTACGAGCAGTACTTC
d_call: NA; v_call: TRBV4-3; clone_size: NA; j_call: TRBJ2-3; cdr3_aa: CASSQNRAYTQYF; cdr3_nt: TGCGCCAGCAGCCAAAACCGGGCATATACGCAGTATTTT
d_call: NA; v_call: TRBV4-1; clone_size: NA; j_call: TRBJ1-4; cdr3_aa: CASSPTDPINEKLFF; cdr3_nt: TGCGCCAGCAGCCCGACCGACCCGATTAATGAAAAACTGTTTTTT
d_call: NA; v_call: TRBV13; clone_size: NA; j_call: TRBJ1-2; cdr3_aa: CSSSPQRAKGYTF; cdr3_nt: TGTTCCAGCAGCCCACAGCGGGCAAAGGGCTACACCTTC
d_call: TRBD2; v_call: TRBV20-1; clone_size: NA; j_call: TRBJ2-7; cdr3_aa: CSARDPVAGVSSYEQYF; cdr3_nt: TGCAGTGCTAGAGATCCGGTGGCGGGAGTCTCTTCCTACGAGCAGTACTTC
d_call: NA; v_call: TRBV7-9; clone_size: NA; j_call: TRBJ1-4; cdr3_aa: CASSPGSPWPREKLFF; cdr3_nt: TGTGCCAGCAGCCCCGGGAGTCCGTGGCCGCGGGAAAAACTGTTTTTT
d_call: NA; v_call: TRBV7-9; clone_size: few; j_call: TRBJ1-4; cdr3_aa: CASSFGREATNEKLFF; cdr3_nt: TGTGCCAGCAGCTTCGGCAGGGAGGCAACTAATGAAAAACTGTTTTTT
d_call: NA; v_call: TRBV5-1; clone_size: few; j_call: TRBJ2-5; cdr3_aa: CASSLVQRSMETQYF; cdr3_nt: TGCGCCAGCAGCTTGGTGCAGAGGAGTATGGAGACCCAGTACTTC
d_call: NA; v_call: TRBV28; clone_size: NA; j_call: TRBJ1-1; cdr3_aa: CASSSPTGLNTEAFF; cdr3_nt: TGTGCCAGCAGTTCCCCAACAGGGCTGAACACTGAAGCTTTCTTT
d_call: NA; v_call: TRBV29-1; clone_size: NA; j_call: TRBJ2-4; cdr3_aa: CSALAKNSQYF; cdr3_nt: TGCAGCGCCCTGGCCAAAAACAGTCAGTACTTC
d_call: NA; v_call: TRBV20-1; clone_size: NA; j_call: TRBJ2-1; cdr3_aa: CSARGTPPYNEQFF; cdr3_nt: TGCAGTGCTAGAGGCACCCCACCCTACAATGAGCAGTTCTTC
d_call: NA; v_call: TRBV10-3; clone_size: NA; j_call: TRBJ2-1; cdr3_aa: CAISESLGIPNNEQFF; cdr3_nt: TGTGCCATCAGTGAGTCTTTGGGAATCCCCAACAATGAGCAGTTCTTC
d_call: TRBD1; v_call: TRBV4-2; clone_size: NA; j_call: TRBJ2-2; cdr3_aa: CASSQHTGADNTGELFF; cdr3_nt: TGTGCCAGCAGCCAGCACACAGGGGCGGACAACACCGGGGAGCTGTTTTTT
d_call: TRBD1; v_call: TRBV27; clone_size: few; j_call: TRBJ2-7; cdr3_aa: CASSKDRGLYEQYF; cdr3_nt: TGTGCCAGCAGCAAGGACAGGGGGCTTTACGAGCAGTACTTC
d_call: NA; v_call: TRBV18; clone_size: NA; j_call: TRBJ2-7; cdr3_aa: CASSPGTLMYF; cdr3_nt: TGTGCCAGCTCCCCCGGGACGCTCATGTACTTC
d_call: NA; v_call: TRBV9; clone_size: many; j_call: TRBJ2-7; cdr3_aa: CASSVGYTVAYEQYF; cdr3_nt: TGTGCCAGCAGTGTGGGATACACGGTGGCCTACGAGCAGTACTTC
d_call: NA; v_call: TRBV18; clone_size: NA; j_call: TRBJ2-6; cdr3_aa: CASSPPVPGANVLTF; cdr3_nt: TGTGCCAGCTCACCACCTGTTCCTGGGGCCAACGTCCTGACTTTC
d_call: TRBD1; v_call: TRBV5-1; clone_size: NA; j_call: TRBJ2-6; cdr3_aa: CASSRRQGPSLSGANVLTF; cdr3_nt: TGCGCCAGCAGCCGCCGACAGGGGCCGTCCCTTTCTGGGGCCAACGTCCTGACTTTC
d_call: TRBD2; v_call: TRBV7-8; clone_size: NA; j_call: TRBJ2-3; cdr3_aa: CASSRGLAGAASTDTQYF; cdr3_nt: TGTGCCAGCAGCCGAGGACTAGCGGGGGCAGCTAGCACAGATACGCAGTATTTT
d_call: TRBD1; v_call: TRBV28; clone_size: NA; j_call: TRBJ1-2; cdr3_aa: CASSSRDRPQPLTNYGYTF; cdr3_nt: TGTGCCAGCAGTTCGAGGGACAGACCGCAGCCGCTGACTAACTATGGCTACACCTTC
d_call: NA; v_call: TRBV27; clone_size: few; j_call: TRBJ2-7; cdr3_aa: CASGDGGSLYEQYF; cdr3_nt: TGTGCCAGCGGGGACGGGGGTAGTTTGTACGAGCAGTACTTC
d_call: NA; v_call: TRBV3-1; clone_size: NA; j_call: TRBJ1-2; cdr3_aa: CASSQDPVLNYGYTF; cdr3_nt: TGTGCCAGCAGCCAAGATCCCGTTCTTAACTATGGCTACACCTTC